These 20 T cell receptor beta chains were sequenced from one sample in a study of CD8+ T cells in alopecia areata. Reverse transcription of extracted RNA yielded cDNA, which provided the sequencing template. Clones were read by immunoSEQ multiplex PCR, and TCRdb kept only the in-frame ones, dropping some. The data contain about 270,000 clones, around 64% of them seen just once; the ten biggest clones take up roughly 0.93%. Treatment reported: oral pan-JAK inhibitor, 5-10 mg twice daily. Sequencing used CD4+ T cells sorted from blood, obtained at approximately week 51, from a patient treated with tofacitinib. All receptors come from a human donor with alopecia areata.

The chain has TRBV7-9 and TRBJ2-6, with a tentative D call TRBD2 (7 bases). The V end was cut by 0 bases, the J end by 0 bases, with 15 bases between. CDR1 and CDR2 from the germline V gene are SEHNR and FQNEAQ (reference sequence). The CDR3 has 19 amino acids. The CDR3 DNA is TGTGCCAGCAGCTTAGCGCATCGGGGGGCCGACTCTGGGGCCAACGTCCTGACTTTC. Translating gives CASSLAHRGADSGANVLTF.

This clone was counted a few times. V is TRBV2 and J is TRBJ2-3; a possible D gene is TRBD1 (5 bases). V was clipped by 7 bases and J by 2 bases, with 16 bases between them. Germline CDR1 is SNHLY and CDR2 is FYNNEI. The CDR3 has 15 residues. The DNA for the CDR3 is TGTGCCAGCACCGAGCAGTTCAGGGACACAGATACGCAGTATTTT. Translation gives CASTEQFRDTDTQYF.

This clone was detected only once. V usage is TRBV29-1 and J usage is TRBJ2-3, with 7 bases aligning to TRBD2. Germline V CDR1 and CDR2: SQVTM, ANQGSEA. This CDR3 region has 12 residues. The CDR3 here is CAGGGSSGTQYF. The CDR3 DNA sequence: TGCGCTGGGGGAGGGTCCTCCGGTACGCAGTATTTT.

The chain recombines TRBV4-1 with TRBJ2-4; tentatively, D is TRBD1 or TRBD2 (6 bases each). Trimming left V 4 bases short and J 2 bases short, with 18 bases between. This CDR3 has 17 residues. The germline V gene has CDR1 MGHRA and CDR2 YSYEKL. CDR3 region: CASSLDRRGSTKNIQYF. CDR3 in DNA: TGCGCCAGCAGCCTCGATCGGAGGGGGTCTACCAAAAACATTCAGTACTTC.

This sequence joins TRBV6-6 and TRBJ1-6, with 8 nucleotides matching TRBD1. V shed 7 bases, J shed 7 bases, and the junction held 6 bases outside the gene matches. Germline CDR1 MNHNY, CDR2 SVGAGI (reference sequence). The CDR3 is 14 residues long. CDR3 sequence reads: CASNPTGANSPLHF. In DNA form, the CDR3 reads TGTGCCAGCAACCCGACAGGGGCGAATTCACCCCTCCACTTT.

V usage is TRBV2 and J usage is TRBJ1-5; unclear D gene. Germline assignment: CDR1 SNHLY and CDR2 FYNNEI. The length of the CDR3 is 14 residues. V was clipped by 4 bases and J by 1 base, with 8 bases between them. This CDR3 reads CASSGTVSNQPQHF. The CDR3 DNA follows: TGTGCCAGCAGTGGGACCGTAAGCAATCAGCCCCAGCATTTT.

The chain carries TRBV4-3 and TRBJ2-5; a weak D match, TRBD1 (5 bases). V lost 6 bases to trimming and J lost 0 bases, with 11 bases between them. Germline V gene data show CDR1 as LGHNA and CDR2 as YSLEER. The CDR3 runs to 14 residues. For the CDR3, the DNA is TGCGCCAGCAGTCGGACAATGTACCAAGAGACCCAGTACTTC. Translating it yields CASSRTMYQETQYF.

The chain links TRBV11-2 to TRBJ2-5; 11 nucleotides align to TRBD2. Judging by the DNA end, TRBJ2-7 fits better; the J call may be wrong. The CDR3 contains 16 residues. The germline V gene encodes CDR1 SGHAT and CDR2 FQNNGV. CDR3 in DNA: TGTGCCAGCAGCTTAGCCCTAGCGGGGGGTATAGACGAGCAGTACTTC. Protein product: CASSLALAGGIDEQYF.

This clone was counted a few times. The V and J genes are TRBV7-2 and TRBJ1-2; D perhaps matches TRBD1 (5 bases). Looked up from germline, CDR1 is SGHTA and CDR2 is FQGNSA. Trimming removed 1 base from V and 8 bases from J, with 17 bases in between. This CDR3 has 15 residues. This chain's CDR3 is CASSLVGTSLVGYTF. DNA of the CDR3: TGTGCCAGCAGCTTAGTTGGGACGTCGCTGGTGGGCTACACCTTC.

V usage is TRBV2 and J usage is TRBJ2-6; D unclear. CDR1 and CDR2 from the germline V gene are SNHLY and FYNNEI. CDR3 length equals 17 residues. Trimming took 5 bases from V and 0 from J, leaving 14 bases between them. CDR3 in amino acids: CASSLQRGSSGANVLTF. The CDR3 DNA is TGTGCCAGCAGTTTACAGCGCGGCAGCTCTGGGGCCAACGTCCTGACTTTC.

V gene TRBV5-1 combines with J gene TRBJ1-2; D is ambiguous. V was shortened by 2 bases and J by 7 bases, with 15 bases between the two germline ends. The CDR3 is 14 amino acids. Germline V gene data show CDR1 as SGHRS and CDR2 as YFSETQ. The CDR3 here is CASSFTAGESGYTF. CDR3 nucleotide sequence: TGCGCCAGCAGCTTCACCGCGGGTGAGAGTGGCTACACCTTC.

This chain joins TRBV5-1 and TRBJ1-2; 9 nucleotides agree with TRBD1. V lost 0 bases to trimming and J lost 4 bases; unmatched junction nucleotides: 4. The CDR3 length is 15 residues. Germline lookup yields CDR1 SGHRS and CDR2 YFSETQ. This CDR3 is CASSLEGQGVYGYTF. The CDR3 DNA is TGCGCCAGCAGCTTGGAGGGACAGGGCGTCTATGGCTACACCTTC. The full variable domain, completed using reference TRBV5-1 and TRBJ1-2, is KAGVTQTPRYLIKTRGQQVTLSCSPISGHRSVSWYQQTPGQGLQFLFEYFSETQRNKGNFPGRFSGRQFSNSRSEMNVSTLELGDSALYLCASSLEGQGVYGYTFGSGTRLTVV.

J is TRBJ2-1 and V is TRBV29-1; 9 bases match TRBD2. The CDR3 spans 14 residues. CDR1 is SQVTM and CDR2 is ANQGSEA in the germline V gene. J was trimmed by 8 bases and V by 7 bases; bases with no gene match: 12. CDR3 amino acids: CSDGRSSGAYEQFF. The CDR3 bases are TGCAGCGACGGGAGGTCTAGCGGGGCGTATGAGCAGTTCTTC.

Here the CDR3 DNA reads TGTGCCTGGAGTGCGGGGCTCTCGGATACGCAGTATTTT. Translated: CAWSAGLSDTQYF. This chain uses TRBV30 with TRBJ2-3; tentatively, D is TRBD1 or TRBD2 (5 bases each). Per the germline V gene, CDR1 is GTSNPN and CDR2 is SVGIG (reference sequence). Trimming cost V 1 base and J 6 bases, with 11 bases left between them. The CDR3 has 13 residues.

This clone was seen once. The chain uses TRBV29-1 and TRBJ2-5; possible D gene TRBD1, 6 bases. The germline V gene has CDR1 SQVTM and CDR2 ANQGSEA. The CDR3 is made up of 14 amino acids. The ends were cut back, 7 bases at V and 1 base at J, with 16 bases in the middle. The CDR3 DNA reads TGCAGCGCCCGACAGGTCCTAATCCAAGAGACCCAGTACTTC. Its protein product is CSARQVLIQETQYF. The variable domain in full, with the rest retrieved from reference TRBV29-1 and TRBJ2-5, is SAVISQKPSRDICQRGTSLTIQCQVDSQVTMMFWYRQQPGQSLTLIATANQGSEATYESGFVIDKFPISRPNLTFSTLTVSNMSPEDSSIYLCSARQVLIQETQYFGPGTRLLVL.

The table lists this clone with a few counts. This rearrangement joins TRBV30 to TRBJ1-5, with 8 bases that match TRBD1. The CDR3 covers 13 residues. The V segment lost 2 bases and the J segment 4 bases; nucleotides outside the gene matches: 1. Germline V gene lookup returns CDR1 GTSNPN and CDR2 SVGIG (reference sequence). The CDR3 region is CAWSRTGNQPQHF. The CDR3 DNA follows: TGTGCCTGGAGTCGGACAGGGAATCAGCCCCAGCATTTT.

The chain carries TRBV27 and TRBJ2-3, with D perhaps matching TRBD1 (6 bases). The CDR3 is 16 amino acids. Germline V gene data show CDR1 as MNHEY and CDR2 as SMNVEV (reference sequence). Trimming cost V 0 bases and J 0 bases, with 10 bases left between them. This CDR3 reads CASSLSQGHSTDTQYF. The CDR3 DNA follows: TGTGCCAGCAGTTTATCACAGGGCCATAGCACAGATACGCAGTATTTT.

The chain links TRBV7-2 to TRBJ2-7; 9 bases fit TRBD2. With 5 bases clipped from V and 6 bases from J, the junction kept 8 bases outside the gene matches. Germline V CDR1 and CDR2: SGHTA, FQGNSA. This CDR3 region has 14 residues. The CDR3 coding sequence is TGTGCCAGCAGCCTCGAGGGAGCGGGGGGCGAGCAGTACTTC. It specifies CASSLEGAGGEQYF.

V is TRBV6-1 and J is TRBJ1-4; D unresolved. Germline V gene lookup returns CDR1 MNHNS and CDR2 SASEGT. Trimming removed 2 bases at V and 5 bases at J, with 12 bases between. The CDR3 contains 15 residues. The CDR3 sequence: CASSEPPGHNEKLFF. CDR3 in DNA: TGTGCCAGCAGTGAACCGCCCGGGCACAATGAAAAACTGTTTTTT.

The gene calls are TRBV6-5 and TRBJ2-3; D perhaps matches TRBD2 (5 bases). Trimming removed 7 bases at V and 2 bases at J, with 16 bases between. The CDR3 runs 15 residues. The germline V gene encodes CDR1 MNHEY and CDR2 SVGAGI. The CDR3 nucleotides are TGTGCCAGCACCCGCCGGGGTCTAGACACAGATACGCAGTATTTT. Translated, it gives CASTRRGLDTDTQYF.